A single sample is the source of the 9 T cell receptor beta chains below, sequenced in a study of blood T cells in healthy people across ages (dated by TCRdb to the mid-2010s). Library preparation used 5' RACE. The data were produced on an Illumina HiSeq 2500. A second roughly 7 to 11 cycle PCR used a sample-barcoded 5' primer and a J-beta primer mix. In-frame beta chains were kept once TCRdb had trimmed the public reads at Q25 with fastp and called clones with MiXCR. Identical CDR3 protein sequences are pooled into one entry, listed with their most common genes and DNA. The sample table holds 500,000 to 700,000 distinct CDR3 sequences, of which about 30% were seen once. The biggest ten clones account for more than 15% of the sample. The material sequenced was blood. The source of these receptors is an elderly woman in good health.

This clonotype was seen a few times. CDR3 in amino acids: CAWSIGEDSPLHF. CDR3 DNA sequence: TGTGCCTGGAGTATAGGGGAGGATTCACCCCTCCACTTT. The gene calls are TRBV30 and TRBJ1-6; maybe TRBD1 (5 bases). CDR1 is GTSNPN, CDR2 SVGIG, per germline (reference sequence). The CDR3 is 13 residues long. Deletions cut 2 bases from V and 8 bases from J, with 10 bases between.

As for this clonotype: One end of the junction fails to match germline, which may point to a read error. The chain joins TRBV12-3 or TRBV12-4 to TRBJ1-5; 9 positions agree with TRBD1. The CDR3 contains 16 residues. CDR3 nucleotides: TGTGCTAGCACCTCCTCCGGGACAGGGATTTTTCAGCCCCAGCATTTT. Its protein product is CASTSSGTGIFQPQHF.

This clonotype was found many times. The chain is built from TRBV6-2 or TRBV6-3 and TRBJ2-7; D remains ambiguous. Looked up from germline, CDR1 is MNHEY and CDR2 is SVGEGT. Trimming took 2 bases from V and 3 from J, leaving 8 bases between them. The CDR3 length is 13 residues. CDR3 residues: CASSYTRNYEQYF. Here the CDR3 DNA reads TGTGCCAGCAGTTACACCCGAAACTACGAGCAGTACTTC.

At least ten counts were recorded for this clonotype. The rearrangement links TRBV6-5 to TRBJ2-1, with D maybe TRBD1 (5 bases). V lost 5 bases to trimming and J lost 10 bases, with 15 bases between them. The germline V gene encodes CDR1 MNHEY and CDR2 SVGAGI. The CDR3 is 13 amino acids. CDR3 bases: TGTGCCAGCAGTCCAGGACATTTCAAGGAGCAGTTCTTC. This gives the protein CASSPGHFKEQFF.

The rearrangement uses TRBV7-9 and TRBJ2-7; 9 nucleotides agree with TRBD1. Germline CDR1 SEHNR, CDR2 FQNEAQ (reference sequence). Losses at the gene ends were 4 bases for V and 3 bases for J; bases not matched to a gene: 10. The CDR3 spans 16 residues. The CDR3 here is CASSSSLGTGLYEQYF. In DNA form, the CDR3 reads TGTGCCAGCAGCTCCTCCCTGGGGACAGGGCTCTACGAGCAGTACTTC.

V gene TRBV4-3 combines with J gene TRBJ1-2; 7 nucleotides align to TRBD1. Looked up from germline, CDR1 is LGHNA and CDR2 is YSLEER. This CDR3 has 13 amino acids. Trimming removed 4 bases from V and 6 bases from J; junction bases left unmatched: 5. In DNA, the CDR3 is TGCGCCAGCAGCCGAACAGGGGTAGATGGCTACACCTTC. It encodes CASSRTGVDGYTF.

This clonotype has just a few counts. The gene calls are TRBV7-2 and TRBJ2-7, with TRBD1 matching over 7 bases. With V trimmed by 6 bases and J by 2 bases, 7 bases remained unmatched. The CDR3 consists of 14 residues. Germline lookup yields CDR1 SGHTA and CDR2 FQGNSA. Written as DNA, the CDR3 is TGTGCCAGCAGTAGGGGGCAGGAGGCCTACGAGCAGTACTTC. This sequence encodes CASSRGQEAYEQYF.

This clonotype was observed at least ten times. J is TRBJ1-5 and V is TRBV6-6; no firm D call. CDR1 is MNHNY and CDR2 is SVGAGI in the germline V gene (reference sequence). The V gene lost 2 bases and the J gene lost 4 bases, with 3 bases spanning the gap. The CDR3 totals 12 residues. The CDR3 spells CASSYRNQPQHF. The CDR3, as DNA: TGTGCCAGCAGTTACCGGAATCAGCCCCAGCATTTT.

The chain employs TRBV4-2 and TRBJ1-5; 9 bases align to TRBD1. The V gene end was trimmed by 5 bases and the J gene end by 4 bases; junction bases not matched to a gene: 6. The CDR3 is made up of 15 amino acids. Germline CDR1 and CDR2: LGHNA and YNFKEQ. The DNA for the CDR3 is TGTGCCAGCAGCTTATCTGACAGGGGGAATCAGCCCCAGCATTTT. Its translation is CASSLSDRGNQPQHF.